These 10 T cell receptor beta chains were sequenced from one sample in a study of T cell responses to AZD1222 COVID-19 vaccine. TCRdb's copy holds only in-frame clones and misses some; the assay was immunoSEQ multiplex PCR. The sample yields approximately 92,000 clones, 91% seen once. The sample was peripheral blood, taken on day 0 of AZD1222 vaccination. The source is an adult in good health.

This chain uses TRBV4-3 with TRBJ2-7; 7 bases are shared with TRBD2. Looked up from germline, CDR1 is LGHNA and CDR2 is YSLEER. With 0 bases clipped from V and 1 base from J, the junction kept 15 bases outside the gene matches. This CDR3 comprises 19 residues. The CDR3 sequence: CASSQDWGGRSSQSYEQYF. The CDR3 bases are TGCGCCAGCAGCCAAGATTGGGGGGGAAGGTCCTCACAGTCCTACGAGCAGTACTTC.

The chain is built from TRBV6-5 and TRBJ1-6, with TRBD1 as a possible D gene (6 bases). The CDR3 is made up of 15 amino acids. V dropped 2 bases and J dropped 7 bases, with 12 bases sitting between them. CDR1 and CDR2 (germline): MNHEY, SVGAGI. CDR3 DNA sequence: TGTGCCAGCAGTTACATTCAAGGGGGGAATTCACCCCTCCACTTT. Translating it yields CASSYIQGGNSPLHF.

V gene TRBV5-1 combines with J gene TRBJ2-1, with 14 bases fitting TRBD2. V dropped 5 bases and J dropped 0; count of bases not matched to a gene: 10. This CDR3 has 19 residues. The germline gives CDR1 SGHRS, CDR2 YFSETQ. The CDR3 loop is CASRFGLAGGRSSYNEQFF. Here the CDR3 DNA reads TGCGCCAGCAGGTTTGGACTAGCGGGAGGTAGGAGCTCCTACAATGAGCAGTTCTTC.

The CDR3 DNA is TGCGCCAGCAGCTTCTGGACAGGGAGGAACACTGAAGCTTTCTTT. This translates into CASSFWTGRNTEAFF. This rearrangement joins TRBV5-1 to TRBJ1-1; 8 bases map to TRBD1. With 2 bases clipped from V and 1 base from J, the junction kept 4 bases outside the gene matches. CDR1 is SGHRS and CDR2 is YFSETQ in the germline V gene. The CDR3 spans 15 residues.

The V and J genes are TRBV6-5 and TRBJ1-1; D uncertain. V was clipped by 2 bases and J by 0 bases, with 7 bases between them. The CDR3 spans 14 residues. Germline CDR1 and CDR2: MNHEY and SVGAGI. The CDR3 sequence: CASSYRDMNTEAFF. In DNA form, the CDR3 reads TGTGCCAGCAGTTACAGGGATATGAACACTGAAGCTTTCTTT.

J is TRBJ1-2 and V is TRBV15; a weak D match, TRBD1 (5 bases). The length of the CDR3 is 16 residues. From germline, CDR1 is LNHNV and CDR2 YYDKDF (reference sequence). V was shortened by 0 bases and J by 0 bases, with 11 bases between the two germline ends. In nucleotides, the CDR3 is TGTGCCACCAGCAGAGATTTGGACACTGCTAACTATGGCTACACCTTC. It is translated as CATSRDLDTANYGYTF. The variable domain in full, with the rest retrieved from reference TRBV15 and TRBJ1-2, is DAMVIQNPRYQVTQFGKPVTLSCSQTLNHNVMYWYQQKSSQAPKLLFHYYDKDFNNEADTPDNFQSRRPNTSFCFLDIRSPGLGDTAMYLCATSRDLDTANYGYTFGSGTRLTVV.

V and J are TRBV19 and TRBJ2-2; D remains unclear. The CDR3 runs 15 residues. With 6 bases removed from V and 6 bases from J, the gap between germline ends came to 17 bases. Germline V gene sequence: CDR1 LNHDA, CDR2 SQIVND (reference sequence). The CDR3 nucleotides read TGTGCCAGTAGGGCCAGAGTTAGTGGGGCCGGGGAGCTGTTTTTT. Its translation: CASRARVSGAGELFF.

In DNA form, the CDR3 reads TGTGCCAGCAGCCATGACCCAGGGTCTGACACTGAAGCTTTCTTT. Protein sequence: CASSHDPGSDTEAFF. This chain connects TRBV4-2 to TRBJ1-1; D is perhaps TRBD1 (5 bases). Germline V gene sequence: CDR1 LGHNA, CDR2 YNFKEQ. The CDR3 runs 15 residues. The V and J ends lost 3 bases and 3 bases respectively, with 14 bases between them.

This rearrangement joins TRBV6-1 to TRBJ2-1, with 13 nucleotides matching TRBD2. The CDR3 covers 16 residues. V shed 3 bases and J 7 bases; nucleotides not matched to a gene: 6. CDR1 is MNHNS and CDR2 is SASEGT in the germline V gene. This CDR3 reads CASSDPRTSGGNEQFF. CDR3 sequence (DNA): TGTGCCAGCAGTGACCCGCGGACTAGCGGGGGAAATGAGCAGTTCTTC.

The chain combines TRBV6-6 with TRBJ1-6; D is perhaps TRBD1 (5 bases). CDR3 length: 12 amino acids. Germline V CDR1 and CDR2: MNHNY, SVGAGI (reference sequence). Trimming took off 0 bases at V and 15 bases at J, with 9 bases between the two ends. CDR3 region: CASSYSGHNLHF. The CDR3 DNA reads TGTGCCAGCAGTTACTCTGGACACAACCTCCACTTT.